The 27 T cell receptor beta chains given below trace back to one sample, sequenced in a study of CD8+ T cells in alopecia areata. In each case, RNA was isolated and then reverse transcribed into cDNA as the sequencing template. Method: immunoSEQ multiplex PCR; TCRdb's copy keeps in-frame clones and lacks some. This sample comprises 290,000 or so clones, none seen once only. Separation of pooled cutaneous lymph node cells was by sorting with CD4, CD8alpha, NKG2D, NKG2ACE and other markers. Sequenced material: CD4+ T cells sorted from a lymph node. The receptor set was obtained from a C3H/HeJ mouse with alopecia areata. This strain has MHC haplotype H2-k.

This clone was seen a handful of times. All gene names here are mouse names. The read halts 4 residues ahead of the CDR3 end, with the missing end drawn from the germline J gene. This chain uses TRBV12-1 with TRBJ1-2, with 7 bases lining up with TRBD1. This CDR3 spans 15 amino acids. The V segment lost 0 bases and the J segment 0 bases; nucleotides outside the gene matches: 3. Germline V gene lookup returns CDR1 SGHSN and CDR2 HYEKVE. CDR3: CASSLAGQTNSDYTF. Partial CDR3 DNA: TGTGCCAGCTCTCTCGCGGGACAGACAAACTCC.

About this clone: Mouse germline and gene names are used. The read stops 4 residues short of the end of the CDR3; the missing end is completed from the germline J gene. Other DNA sequences in the sample encode the same CDR3. The chain has TRBV1 and TRBJ2-1; TRBD1 might be the D (6 bases). CDR3 length: 15 amino acids. Germline V gene data show CDR1 as NSQYPW and CDR2 as LRSPGD (reference sequence). The V gene lost 1 base and the J gene lost 1 base, with 8 bases spanning the gap. The sequenced part of the CDR3 DNA is TGCACCTGCAGTGCAGCTAGGGGGAACTATGCT. Amino acids: CTCSAARGNYA. The full-length CDR3 reads as CTCSAARGNYAEQFF.

Note on this clone: Mouse gene names and germline throughout. With the read ending 4 residues before the CDR3 end, the germline J gene is used to fill in that end. The rearrangement uses TRBV13-3 and TRBJ1-2, with D tentatively TRBD1 (6 bases). CDR3 size: 13 residues. CDR1 and CDR2 (germline): NNHDY, SYVADS. V was pared by 5 bases and J by 0 bases, with 8 bases between. CDR3 DNA (partial): TGTGCCAGCAGGGGACATTCAAACTCC. It codes for CASRGHSNS. The whole CDR3 protein reads CASRGHSNSDYTF.

Turning to this clone: The genes and germline here are from mouse. The read is 4 residues too short to cover the CDR3 end, so that end is filled in from the germline J gene. This chain links TRBV13-2 with TRBJ1-2, with D perhaps TRBD1 (6 bases). Germline CDR1 and CDR2: NNHNN and SYGAGS (reference sequence). V lost 2 bases and J 3 bases, leaving 11 bases between the germline ends. This CDR3 contains 14 residues. The covered CDR3 bases are TGTGCCAGCGGTGACCAGGGGAGTCACTCC. Translated, it gives CASGDQGSHS. The whole CDR3 protein reads CASGDQGSHSDYTF.

A word on this clone: Gene names and germline match the mouse. Coverage ceases 4 residues before the CDR3 finishes, and the germline J gene fills in the end. The chain links TRBV31 to TRBJ1-1; 8 positions agree with TRBD1. From germline, CDR1 is GKSSPN and CDR2 SITVG. The CDR3 length is 14 residues. Incomplete CDR3 DNA: TGTGCCTGGAGACTCCAGGGGGCGATGGGA. Translation gives CAWRLQGAMG. The full CDR3 protein reads CAWRLQGAMGEVFF.

A note on this clone: Gene names and germline refer to mouse. The read stops 3 residues short of the end of the CDR3; the missing end is completed from the germline J gene. The chain employs TRBV1 and TRBJ1-6; 7 bases agree with TRBD1. TRBJ1-6 is an ORF, and what it does is uncertain. The CDR3 sequence is 15 residues long. With 5 bases clipped from V and 1 base from J, the junction kept 2 bases outside the gene matches. The germline V gene has CDR1 NSQYPW and CDR2 LRSPGD (reference sequence). The sequenced CDR3 bases are TGCACCTGCAGTCCGGGACAGTCCTATAATTCGCCC. This translates into CTCSPGQSYNSP. The whole CDR3 protein is CTCSPGQSYNSPLYF.

This clone was seen a few times. Germline and genes here are mouse. With the read ending 4 residues before the CDR3 end, the germline J gene is used to fill in that end. The gene calls are TRBV19 and TRBJ2-5; D possibly corresponds to TRBD1 (6 bases). Germline values: CDR1 FNHDT, CDR2 SITEND (reference sequence). CDR3 length: 14 amino acids. This CDR3 reads CASSPTRDKDTQYF. The covered CDR3 bases are TGTGCCAGCAGCCCTACCCGGGACAAAGAC.

As for this clone: The listed genes are named as in mouse. The missing CDR3 end, 4 residues past where the read stops, is filled in from the germline J gene. J is TRBJ2-3 and V is TRBV19; TRBD2 is a possible D gene (5 bases). Germline V gene data show CDR1 as FNHDT and CDR2 as SITEND (reference sequence). Trimming took off 7 bases at V and 0 bases at J, with 12 bases between the two ends. The CDR3 is made up of 14 amino acids. CDR3 DNA (partial): TGTGCCAGCTCCAAAGGACTTAGTGCAGAA. Translating it yields CASSKGLSAE. The complete CDR3 reads CASSKGLSAETLYF.

In this sample, this clone turned up a few times. The gene symbols are mouse symbols. The read comes to an end 4 residues before the CDR3 does, leaving the germline J gene to fill in the end. The chain combines TRBV13-1 with TRBJ1-1; 9 positions match TRBD1. CDR3 size: 16 residues. Trimming took 1 base from V and 4 from J; bases not matched to a gene: 8. Germline CDR1 is NSHNY and CDR2 is SYGAGN. The CDR3 sequence: CASSDLPGQGGTEVFF. The part of the CDR3 DNA that was read is TGTGCCAGCAGTGATCTTCCGGGACAGGGTGGCACA.

This clone occurred a few times. The gene names here belong to mouse. The read ends 4 residues before the CDR3 terminus; that terminus is restored from the germline J gene. The rearrangement joins TRBV31 to TRBJ2-4; the D gene is possibly TRBD1 (6 bases). Germline CDR1 is GKSSPN and CDR2 is SITVG. The CDR3 sequence is 11 residues long. The covered CDR3 bases are TGTGCCTGGGGACAGAAAAAC. It yields the protein CAWGQKN. The entire CDR3 reads CAWGQKNTLYF.

A few counts support this clone. The gene names here belong to mouse. Sequencing ends 4 residues short of the CDR3 end; the germline J gene provides the rest. The chain carries TRBV13-3 and TRBJ2-3; the match to TRBD1 covers 8 bases. CDR3 length: 15 amino acids. V dropped 2 bases and J dropped 1; count of bases not matched to a gene: 3. The germline gives CDR1 NNHDY, CDR2 SYVADS. The CDR3 bases that were read are TGTGCCAGCAGTGAGTCAGGGGGCGGTGCAGAA. It is translated as CASSESGGGAE. The CDR3 as a whole reads CASSESGGGAETLYF.

The table lists this clone with a few counts. Gene names denote mouse genes. The CDR3 extends 4 residues past the end of the read, so its final part is completed from the germline J gene. Additional DNA sequences in this sample encode the identical CDR3. This chain uses TRBV5 with TRBJ1-1, with D possibly being TRBD1 (6 bases). This CDR3 spans 14 amino acids. Deletions cut 1 base from V and 3 bases from J, with 9 bases between. Germline V lookup: CDR1 LGHNA, CDR2 YNLKQL (reference sequence). The CDR3 spells CASSQGGADTEVFF. CDR3 DNA (partial): TGTGCCAGCAGCCAAGGGGGGGCGGACACA.

Remarks on this clone: The genes and germline here are from mouse. The read terminates 4 residues ahead of where the CDR3 ends, so the germline J gene completes it. Other nucleotide sequences in the sample specify the same CDR3. The gene calls are TRBV13-3 and TRBJ2-1; a weak D match, TRBD1 (6 bases). Per the germline V gene, CDR1 is NNHDY and CDR2 is SYVADS. CDR3 length equals 12 residues. Trimming removed 7 bases at V and 5 bases at J, with 10 bases between. The part of the CDR3 DNA that was read is TGTGCCAGCCGGGACAAAAATGCT. It codes for CASRDKNA. The entire CDR3 sequence reads CASRDKNAEQFF.

Note on this clone: Germline and genes: mouse. The read is 4 residues too short to cover the CDR3 end, so that end is filled in from the germline J gene. The genes are TRBV5 and TRBJ1-2; D unresolved. Per germline, CDR1 LGHNA and CDR2 YNLKQL (reference sequence). The CDR3 has 15 amino acids. V was cut by 0 bases and J by 2 bases, with 10 bases left in between. The CDR3 bases that were read are TGTGCCAGCAGCCAAGATCTGGCAGACAACTCC. This encodes CASSQDLADNS. In full, the CDR3 is CASSQDLADNSDYTF.

In this sample, this clone turned up a few times. The genes are named according to mouse. The missing CDR3 end, 4 residues past where the read stops, is filled in from the germline J gene. The chain combines TRBV31 with TRBJ2-1; 12 positions agree with TRBD2. J gave up 3 bases and V 0 bases, and 3 bases lay outside the gene matches. The germline V gene encodes CDR1 GKSSPN and CDR2 SITVG. The CDR3 length is 16 residues. The sequenced CDR3 bases are TGTGCCTGGAGTCTAGGGACTGGGGGGCTCTATGCT. It translates to CAWSLGTGGLYA. The entire CDR3 protein is CAWSLGTGGLYAEQFF.

A few counts support this clone. Gene names denote mouse genes. Read coverage stops 4 residues before the CDR3 terminus; the germline J gene supplies the remainder. The J gene is TRBJ2-1, the V gene TRBV13-3; 7 bases are a match to TRBD2. The CDR3 runs to 14 residues. With 6 bases clipped from V and 1 base from J, the junction kept 4 bases outside the gene matches. Germline V gene sequence: CDR1 NNHDY, CDR2 SYVADS. The CDR3 spells CASKSGGNYAEQFF. The DNA read from the CDR3 is TGTGCCAGCAAATCTGGGGGAAACTATGCT.

Regarding this clone: The gene symbols are mouse symbols. The CDR3 end lies 4 residues beyond the end of the read and is filled in from the germline J gene. V and J are TRBV13-1 and TRBJ2-5; possibly TRBD1 for D (6 bases). Per germline, CDR1 NSHNY and CDR2 SYGAGN. There are 14 residues in the CDR3. CDR3 DNA, as far as it was read: TGTGCCAGCAGTGAAACAGGGAAGGGGGAC. Protein: CASSETGKGD. The CDR3 in its entirety is CASSETGKGDTQYF.

This clone appeared a few times. The gene names here belong to mouse. The read terminates 4 residues before the CDR3 end, so the remaining end is supplied by the germline J gene. The rearrangement uses TRBV19 and TRBJ2-1; TRBD2 matches 8 bases. The CDR3 length is 16 residues. V lost 0 bases to trimming and J lost 0 bases; unmatched junction nucleotides: 2. Germline CDR1 is FNHDT and CDR2 is SITEND (reference sequence). The chain's CDR3 is CASSIAGGLNYAEQFF. The CDR3 DNA, read in part, is TGTGCCAGCAGTATAGCTGGGGGGCTTAACTATGCT.

The table lists this clone with a few counts. Genes and germline are mouse. The CDR3 end falls 4 residues outside the read, so it is completed with the germline J gene. This chain uses TRBV13-1 with TRBJ2-1, with 7 bases identical to TRBD1. The V gene end was trimmed by 6 bases and the J gene end by 5 bases; junction bases not matched to a gene: 5. The CDR3 runs 13 residues. The germline V gene encodes CDR1 NSHNY and CDR2 SYGAGN. CDR3 bases read: TGTGCCAGCACCCTACAGGGGCATGCT. Its protein product is CASTLQGHA. The full CDR3 protein is CASTLQGHAEQFF.

This clone has just a few counts. Here the gene names and germline are mouse. The CDR3 end lies 4 residues beyond the end of the read and is filled in from the germline J gene. The gene calls are TRBV13-3 and TRBJ2-1, with TRBD2 matching 10 bases. The J segment lost 6 bases and the V segment lost 5 bases, leaving 11 bases of the junction unmatched. Germline CDR1 NNHDY, CDR2 SYVADS. This CDR3 is built from 16 residues. This CDR3 reads CASSRLGGRFFAEQFF. The CDR3 DNA, read in part, is TGTGCCAGCAGCCGACTGGGGGGTCGATTTTTTGCT.

Remarks on this clone: Gene labels here are mouse ones. The CDR3 end falls 4 residues outside the read, so it is completed with the germline J gene. The same CDR3 also results from other DNA sequences found in this sample. The chain recombines TRBV13-3 with TRBJ2-5, with D perhaps matching TRBD1 (5 bases). Per the germline V gene, CDR1 is NNHDY and CDR2 is SYVADS. The CDR3 consists of 12 residues. The CDR3 spells CASSDEGDTQYF. The CDR3 DNA, read in part, is TGTGCCAGCAGTGATGAGGGGGAC.

On this clone itself: Any gene name here is a mouse gene name. The CDR3 end lies 4 residues beyond the end of the read and is filled in from the germline J gene. The V gene is TRBV12-1, the J gene TRBJ2-2, with TRBD2 matching over 14 bases. This CDR3 is 16 amino acids long. Germline CDR1 and CDR2: SGHSN and HYEKVE. Losses at the gene ends were 7 bases for V and 4 bases for J; bases not matched to a gene: 7. The DNA read from the CDR3 is TGTGCCAGGGGGACTGGGGGGGCGCGAGCCACCGGG. Translation gives CARGTGGARATG. The entire CDR3 is CARGTGGARATGQLYF. The full variable domain, completed using reference TRBV12-1 and TRBJ2-2, is DSGVVQSPRHIIKEKGGRSVLTCIPISGHSNVVWYQQTLGKELKFLIQHYEKVERDKGFLPSRFSVQQFDDYHSEMNMSALELEDSAMYFCARGTGGARATGQLYFGEGSKLTVL.

This clone turned up a few times. Germline and genes here are mouse. Other DNA sequences in the same sample also yield this CDR3. CDR3 residues: CTCSAGQGAETLYF. The sequenced part of the CDR3 DNA is TGCACCTGCAGTGCAGGCCAGGGGGCAGAA. The rearrangement joins TRBV1 to TRBJ2-3; TRBD1 might be the D (6 bases). Read sequence stops 4 residues before the CDR3 end, and the germline J gene provides the missing end. The CDR3 covers 14 residues. Germline lookup yields CDR1 NSQYPW and CDR2 LRSPGD (reference sequence). V lost 1 base to trimming and J lost 3 bases, with 8 bases between them.

This clone was observed many times. Any gene name here is a mouse gene name. The read gets to within 4 residues of the CDR3 end, and the germline J gene fills in the rest. The chain employs TRBV1 and TRBJ2-1, with TRBD1 matching over 8 bases. V trimming: 3 bases; J trimming: 2 bases; junction bases outside the gene matches: 3. The germline V gene has CDR1 NSQYPW and CDR2 LRSPGD (reference sequence). CDR3 size: 15 residues. The sequenced CDR3 bases are TGCACCTGCAGTGCTGCGACAGGGGACTATGCT. This encodes CTCSAATGDYA. The full CDR3 protein reads CTCSAATGDYAEQFF. The entire variable domain, with the rest obtained from reference TRBV1 and TRBJ2-1, is as follows: VTLLEQNPRWRLVPRGQAVNLRCILKNSQYPWMSWYQQDLQKQLQWLFTLRSPGDKEVKSLPGADYLATRVTDTELRLQVANMSQGRTLYCTCSAATGDYAEQFFGPGTRLTVL.

This clone has only a few counts. Genes and germline come from the mouse. The CDR3 end lies 3 residues beyond the end of the read and is filled in from the germline J gene. V is TRBV13-3 and J is TRBJ1-6; 9 nucleotides agree with TRBD1. TRBJ1-6 is an ORF; its function is uncertain. Germline values: CDR1 NNHDY, CDR2 SYVADS. This CDR3 comprises 15 residues. The J segment lost 5 bases and the V segment lost 2 bases, leaving 2 bases of the junction unmatched. The covered CDR3 bases are TGTGCCAGCAGTGAGGACAGGGGAAATAATTCGCCC. It specifies CASSEDRGNNSP. From start to end, the CDR3 is CASSEDRGNNSPLYF.

In regard to this clone: Mouse names are used for the genes. The read ends 4 residues before the CDR3 terminus; that terminus is restored from the germline J gene. Additional DNA sequences in this sample encode the identical CDR3. This chain uses TRBV13-1 with TRBJ2-1; 9 nucleotides align to TRBD1. From germline, CDR1 is NSHNY and CDR2 SYGAGN. V shed 2 bases and J 4 bases; nucleotides not matched to a gene: 1. This CDR3 spans 14 amino acids. The covered CDR3 bases are TGTGCCAGCAGTGAGGACAGGGGTTATGCT. Its translation is CASSEDRGYA. The full-length CDR3 reads as CASSEDRGYAEQFF.

This clone was seen a few times. Gene and germline names: mouse. The read terminates 3 residues ahead of where the CDR3 ends, so the germline J gene completes it. The rearrangement uses TRBV19 and TRBJ1-6, with 8 positions matching TRBD1. TRBJ1-6 is known as an ORF, though its function is uncertain. The germline V gene has CDR1 FNHDT and CDR2 SITEND (reference sequence). V was clipped by 2 bases and J by 2 bases; unmatched bases: 6. The CDR3 totals 17 residues. The CDR3 DNA, read in part, is TGTGCCAGCAGTATCGCAGGGGGCGCGCCCTATAATTCGCCC. Its translation is CASSIAGGAPYNSP. The whole CDR3 protein reads CASSIAGGAPYNSPLYF.